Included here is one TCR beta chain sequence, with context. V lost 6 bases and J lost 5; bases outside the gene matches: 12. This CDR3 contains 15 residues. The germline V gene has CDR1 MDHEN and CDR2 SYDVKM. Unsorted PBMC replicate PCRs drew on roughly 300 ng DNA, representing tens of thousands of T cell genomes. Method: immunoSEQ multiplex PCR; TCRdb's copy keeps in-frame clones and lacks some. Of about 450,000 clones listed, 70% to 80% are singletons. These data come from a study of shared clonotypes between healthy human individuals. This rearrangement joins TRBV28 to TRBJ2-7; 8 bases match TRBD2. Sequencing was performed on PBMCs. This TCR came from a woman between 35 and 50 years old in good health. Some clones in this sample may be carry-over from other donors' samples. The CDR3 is CASSPPGLGLNEQYF. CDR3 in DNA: TGTGCCAGCAGCCCGCCGGGACTAGGATTGAACGAGCAGTACTTC.